A selection of T cell receptor beta chains follows, all from one sample in a study of ipilimumab plus nivolumab after autologous stem cell transplantation. Repertoires were generated with immunoSEQ multiplex PCR, while TCRdb's copy carries only in-frame clones and drops some. This repertoire shows about 16,000 clones, 75% to 85% found once; its top ten account for more than 20%. This sample comprised PBMCs, obtained in a trial of ipilimumab plus nivolumab as post-transplant consolidation. The receptors here all came from a male donor with diffuse large B-cell lymphoma. CDR3s include the opening cysteine and the closing phenylalanine or tryptophan. D genes are given only for firm matches. Expanded clones get a size class; other rows say once, few or many, or leave the size out.

len: 13; d_gene: -; v_gene: TRBV6-5; j_gene: TRBJ2-7; abundance: few; CDR3nt: TGTGCCAGCAGTTATGGGGGGCGAGGCGAGCAGTACTTC; CDR3aa: CASSYGGRGEQYF
len: 15; d_gene: TRBD1; v_gene: TRBV10-3; j_gene: TRBJ2-4; abundance: -; CDR3nt: TGTGCCATCAGTGGTATAGGGGGCATGGGAAACATTCAGTACTTC; CDR3aa: CAISGIGGMGNIQYF
len: 14; d_gene: TRBD1; v_gene: TRBV2; j_gene: TRBJ1-5; abundance: -; CDR3nt: TGTGCCAGCAGCAGGGGGCCAGGCAATCAGCCCCAGCATTTT; CDR3aa: CASSRGPGNQPQHF
len: 14; d_gene: -; v_gene: TRBV25-1; j_gene: TRBJ1-1; abundance: -; CDR3nt: TGTGCCAGCAGTGCAAACAGGATCCCCACTGAAGCTTTCTTT; CDR3aa: CASSANRIPTEAFF
len: 16; d_gene: -; v_gene: TRBV9; j_gene: TRBJ1-2; abundance: -; CDR3nt: TGTGCCAGCAGCCTCTTCGCACGGGGCTCAGACTATGGCTACACCTTC; CDR3aa: CASSLFARGSDYGYTF
len: 16; d_gene: -; v_gene: TRBV7-8; j_gene: TRBJ1-1; abundance: -; CDR3nt: TGTGCCAGCAGCCCGGGGACTGGTCTAATGAACACTGAAGCTTTCTTT; CDR3aa: CASSPGTGLMNTEAFF
len: 14; d_gene: -; v_gene: TRBV15; j_gene: TRBJ2-2; abundance: -; CDR3nt: TGTGCCACCAGCATCGGCGGGAACACCGGGGAGCTGTTTTTT; CDR3aa: CATSIGGNTGELFF
len: 15; d_gene: -; v_gene: TRBV7-2; j_gene: TRBJ1-4; abundance: -; CDR3nt: TGTGCCAGCAGCCCGGGTTCGGGGGGGGGTGAAAAACTGTTTTTT; CDR3aa: CASSPGSGGGEKLFF
len: 12; d_gene: -; v_gene: TRBV6-5; j_gene: TRBJ1-5; abundance: few; CDR3nt: TGTGCCAGCAGTCAGATCAATCAGCCCCAGCATTTT; CDR3aa: CASSQINQPQHF
len: 12; d_gene: -; v_gene: TRBV5-1; j_gene: TRBJ2-2; abundance: once; CDR3nt: TGCGCCAGCAGCTTGGAAATGGAAACGCTGTTTTTT; CDR3aa: CASSLEMETLFF
len: 13; d_gene: TRBD1; v_gene: TRBV7-9; j_gene: TRBJ1-1; abundance: -; CDR3nt: TGTGCCAGTATTTGGGACAGGAGCACTGAAGCTTTCTTT; CDR3aa: CASIWDRSTEAFF
len: 15; d_gene: -; v_gene: TRBV29-1; j_gene: TRBJ2-5; abundance: -; CDR3nt: TGCAGCGTTGAAGGTGGAGGGTGGTACCAAGAGACCCAGTACTTC; CDR3aa: CSVEGGGWYQETQYF
len: 12; d_gene: TRBD1; v_gene: TRBV25-1; j_gene: TRBJ1-4; abundance: -; CDR3nt: TGTGCCAGCAGTGAAACGACAGGGGGTCTGTTTTTT; CDR3aa: CASSETTGGLFF
len: 18; d_gene: -; v_gene: TRBV4-1; j_gene: TRBJ1-3; abundance: -; CDR3nt: TGCGCCAGCAGCCGTATGAGGGGCACCATCGGTCTGGAGTTCACCATATATTTT; CDR3aa: CASSRMRGTIGLEFTIYF
len: 16; d_gene: -; v_gene: TRBV6-7; j_gene: TRBJ1-5; abundance: once; CDR3nt: TGTGCCAGCAGTTACTCGATTCGGGTTGGCAATCAGCCCCAGCATTTT; CDR3aa: CASSYSIRVGNQPQHF
len: 13; d_gene: -; v_gene: TRBV7-8; j_gene: TRBJ1-4; abundance: once; CDR3nt: TGTGCCAGCAGCTTAAGCGGGGGGAATGAACTGTTTTTT; CDR3aa: CASSLSGGNELFF
len: 17; d_gene: TRBD1; v_gene: TRBV6-1; j_gene: TRBJ1-5; abundance: -; CDR3nt: TGTGCCAGCAGTGTGACAGGGGGCGGCGGAAGCAATCAGCCCCAGCATTTT; CDR3aa: CASSVTGGGGSNQPQHF
len: 12; d_gene: -; v_gene: TRBV6-5; j_gene: TRBJ2-1; abundance: -; CDR3nt: TGTGCCAGCAGGAGTGGGTACAATGAGCAGTTCTTC; CDR3aa: CASRSGYNEQFF
len: 15; d_gene: -; v_gene: TRBV4-3; j_gene: TRBJ1-1; abundance: -; CDR3nt: TGCGCCAGCAGCCAAGATTATGGCAGATCTAAGAGTGCTTTCTTT; CDR3aa: CASSQDYGRSKSAFF
len: 13; d_gene: TRBD1; v_gene: TRBV5-8; j_gene: TRBJ2-3; abundance: -; CDR3nt: TGTGCCAGCAGCGTAGACAGGGCAGATACGCAGTATTTT; CDR3aa: CASSVDRADTQYF
len: 15; d_gene: TRBD2; v_gene: TRBV7-2; j_gene: TRBJ2-1; abundance: -; CDR3nt: TGTGCCAGCAGCTTGGCAACGGGACTAGGACTTGAGCAGTTCTTC; CDR3aa: CASSLATGLGLEQFF
len: 15; d_gene: TRBD1; v_gene: TRBV27; j_gene: TRBJ1-4; abundance: -; CDR3nt: TGTGCCAGCAGCTATTCGGGGACAGTGGGTGAAAAACTGTTTTTT; CDR3aa: CASSYSGTVGEKLFF
len: 14; d_gene: -; v_gene: TRBV6-6; j_gene: TRBJ2-5; abundance: once; CDR3nt: TGTGCCAGCAGTTACCCTGCGGACCAAGAGACCCAGTACTTC; CDR3aa: CASSYPADQETQYF
len: 13; d_gene: -; v_gene: TRBV10-3; j_gene: TRBJ2-7; abundance: -; CDR3nt: TGTGCCATCACCGCACAGGGTCTCTACGAGCAGTACTTC; CDR3aa: CAITAQGLYEQYF
len: 14; d_gene: -; v_gene: TRBV19; j_gene: TRBJ2-7; abundance: -; CDR3nt: TGTGCCAGTAGTACCGGGGCAGGGGTGTACGAGCAGTACTTC; CDR3aa: CASSTGAGVYEQYF
len: 15; d_gene: TRBD1; v_gene: TRBV5-1; j_gene: TRBJ1-4; abundance: -; CDR3nt: TGCGCCAGCAGCGATGGCGGACAGGGGTATGAAAAACTGTTTTTT; CDR3aa: CASSDGGQGYEKLFF
len: 13; d_gene: TRBD1; v_gene: TRBV5-1; j_gene: TRBJ1-1; abundance: -; CDR3nt: TGCGCCAGCAGCTTGGTACAGGGGAATGAAGCTTTCTTT; CDR3aa: CASSLVQGNEAFF
len: 13; d_gene: -; v_gene: TRBV9; j_gene: TRBJ1-5; abundance: once; CDR3nt: TGTGCCAGCAACTTGGACGGTAGGCAGCCCCAGCATTTT; CDR3aa: CASNLDGRQPQHF
len: 16; d_gene: -; v_gene: TRBV10-3; j_gene: TRBJ1-6; abundance: -; CDR3nt: TGTGCCATCAGTGAGTCAGTGGGAATTGACGGTTCACCCCTCCACTTT; CDR3aa: CAISESVGIDGSPLHF
len: 15; d_gene: -; v_gene: TRBV2; j_gene: TRBJ2-3; abundance: -; CDR3nt: TGTGCCAGCAGTATGGGCTACCGCGACGCAGATACGCAGTATTTT; CDR3aa: CASSMGYRDADTQYF
len: 18; d_gene: -; v_gene: TRBV4-3; j_gene: TRBJ2-2; abundance: -; CDR3nt: TGCGCCAGCAGCCAAGGTCCTGGGTCCGGCACCTACACCGGGGAGCTGTTTTTT; CDR3aa: CASSQGPGSGTYTGELFF
len: 15; d_gene: TRBD1; v_gene: TRBV19; j_gene: TRBJ1-2; abundance: -; CDR3nt: TGTGCCAGTAGTGTTACAGGGGCAGAAAACTATGGCTACACCTTC; CDR3aa: CASSVTGAENYGYTF
len: 13; d_gene: -; v_gene: TRBV28; j_gene: TRBJ1-1; abundance: medium-sized; CDR3nt: TGTGCCAGCAGCGTCCAGTGGAGGACTGAAGCTTTCTTT; CDR3aa: CASSVQWRTEAFF
len: 16; d_gene: TRBD1; v_gene: TRBV7-8; j_gene: TRBJ1-4; abundance: -; CDR3nt: TGTGCCAGCAGCATCTACAGGGGGAGGGTTAATGAAAAACTGTTTTTT; CDR3aa: CASSIYRGRVNEKLFF
len: 14; d_gene: -; v_gene: TRBV6-5; j_gene: TRBJ2-3; abundance: -; CDR3nt: TGTGCCAGCAGTTACGGGAAAAGCACAGATACGCAGTATTTT; CDR3aa: CASSYGKSTDTQYF
len: 14; d_gene: -; v_gene: TRBV19; j_gene: TRBJ2-5; abundance: -; CDR3nt: TGTGCCAGTAGTGTAGTACGGGACTGGGAGACCCAGTACTTC; CDR3aa: CASSVVRDWETQYF
len: 13; d_gene: -; v_gene: TRBV5-4; j_gene: TRBJ1-2; abundance: -; CDR3nt: TGTGCCAGCAGCCCTGGTGTTAGATTTGGCTACACCTTC; CDR3aa: CASSPGVRFGYTF
len: 13; d_gene: -; v_gene: TRBV28; j_gene: TRBJ2-7; abundance: -; CDR3nt: TGTGCCAGCTGGGCGGGGGCGTACTACGAGCAGTACTTC; CDR3aa: CASWAGAYYEQYF
len: 15; d_gene: -; v_gene: TRBV2; j_gene: TRBJ1-1; abundance: few; CDR3nt: TGTGCCAGCAGTGAAGCGGGTGGGGGGCTCTCTGAAGCTTTCTTT; CDR3aa: CASSEAGGGLSEAFF
len: 14; d_gene: -; v_gene: TRBV11-2; j_gene: TRBJ2-5; abundance: -; CDR3nt: TGTGCCAGCAGCCATTGGAGTTCCCAAGAGACCCAGTACTTC; CDR3aa: CASSHWSSQETQYF
len: 14; d_gene: -; v_gene: TRBV28; j_gene: TRBJ1-1; abundance: medium-sized; CDR3nt: TGTGCCAGCAGTTTATGGCGGGGGAACACTGAAGCTTTCTTT; CDR3aa: CASSLWRGNTEAFF
len: 13; d_gene: TRBD1; v_gene: TRBV28; j_gene: TRBJ1-1; abundance: -; CDR3nt: TGTGCCAGCAGTCAAGGGGGCCGCGATGAAGCTTTCTTT; CDR3aa: CASSQGGRDEAFF
len: 11; d_gene: -; v_gene: TRBV7-9; j_gene: TRBJ2-1; abundance: -; CDR3nt: TGTGCCAGCAGCACCAGGACAGAGCAGTTCTTC; CDR3aa: CASSTRTEQFF
len: 15; d_gene: TRBD2; v_gene: TRBV9; j_gene: TRBJ2-3; abundance: -; CDR3nt: TGTGCCAGCAGCGTAACGGGGGGGCGGAAAGATACGCAGTATTTT; CDR3aa: CASSVTGGRKDTQYF
len: 16; d_gene: TRBD1; v_gene: TRBV5-6; j_gene: TRBJ2-1; abundance: -; CDR3nt: TGTGCCAGCAGCTCGCCGGCCTCCCGACAGGGTGAAGGGCAGTTCTTC; CDR3aa: CASSSPASRQGEGQFF
len: 12; d_gene: TRBD1; v_gene: TRBV7-2; j_gene: TRBJ2-7; abundance: -; CDR3nt: TGTGCCAGCAGCGGGACAGGATACGAGCAGTACTTC; CDR3aa: CASSGTGYEQYF
len: 13; d_gene: -; v_gene: TRBV11-1; j_gene: TRBJ2-7; abundance: -; CDR3nt: TGTGCCAGCAGCTTCCGCCCTGTCGACGAGCAGTACTTC; CDR3aa: CASSFRPVDEQYF